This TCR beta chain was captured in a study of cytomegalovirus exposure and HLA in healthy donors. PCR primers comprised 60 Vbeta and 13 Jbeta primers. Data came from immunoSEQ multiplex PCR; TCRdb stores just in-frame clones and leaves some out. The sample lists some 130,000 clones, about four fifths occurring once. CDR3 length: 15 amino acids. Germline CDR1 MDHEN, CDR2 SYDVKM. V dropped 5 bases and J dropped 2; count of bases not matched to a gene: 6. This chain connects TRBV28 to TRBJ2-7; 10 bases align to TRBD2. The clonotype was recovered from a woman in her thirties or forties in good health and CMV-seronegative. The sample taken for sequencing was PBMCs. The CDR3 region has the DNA TGTGCCAGCAGTCCCTCCCTAGCGGGGGCCTACGAGCAGTACTTC. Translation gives CASSPSLAGAYEQYF. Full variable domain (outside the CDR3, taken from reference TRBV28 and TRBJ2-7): DVKVTQSSRYLVKRTGEKVFLECVQDMDHENMFWYRQDPGLGLRLIYFSYDVKMKEKGDIPEGYSVSREKKERFSLILESASTNQTSMYLCASSPSLAGAYEQYFGPGTRLTVT.